This paragraph reports one T cell receptor beta chain. Its specific antigen is unknown. No qualities accompany the bases; no much larger clone lies one base away. In the germline V gene, CDR1 corresponds to SGHRS and CDR2 to YFSETQ. Reading from cysteine to phenylalanine, the CDR3 counts 14 amino acids. CDR3 DNA is the only sequence kept; it has 42 bases, read in frame from the first base. V and J are truncated by 2 bases and 10 bases respectively, leaving an intervening sequence of 16 bases. This specimen comes from a study of blood T cell repertoires in COVID-19 (dated by TCRdb to 2018 to 2020). Background on the whole study: Samples covering the acute and convalescent phases of COVID-19 were provided by collaborators in the United States, Italy and Spain. The material from the prospective study consisted of cDNA or gDNA derived from T cells, B-cell-depleted T cells, or PBMCs. Subjects who had been exposed to COVID-19, were actively infected with it, or had recovered from it provided the deeply sampled blood TCRbeta repertoires that made up the dataset. A freely available public database, intended as a resource for researchers studying the immune response to SARS-CoV-2, is where the repertoires were released. Samples came from the ongoing ImmuneRACE study (first 160 participants) plus 1,254 subjects from 6 global collaborators. The sample metadata nearly always contained a de-identified subject ID, COVID-19 status, age in years and sex. HLA class I and class II types, where available, came from metadata supplied by the sample provider rather than from assay-based typing.

The immunoSEQ Assay, a bias-controlled multiplex PCR, was used to amplify TCRbeta CDR3 regions from genomic DNA. From the authors' description of their analysis: Nucleated cell counts per sample were estimated from amplification of reference gene primers within the assay. Sequence reads were collapsed and filtered to measure the absolute abundance of every unique TCRbeta CDR3 rearrangement. For each sample, productive Simpson clonality was calculated by taking the square root of Simpson's diversity index across productive rearrangements. Entries here come from immuneACCESS through TCRdb and include only in-frame sequences with V and J called. Some clones fail to appear in such tables; in the studies checked, an unresolved V gene covers under half of the shortfall, and the cause of the remainder is unknown. That table gives V, J and clone size, and the DNA gave D and trimming. The sample table lists 200,000 to 300,000 clones, 65% to 90% of them with a count of one. The top ten clones comprise 2% to 2.5% of the sample.

Overall results and qualifications from the work: The quantity of clinical and demographic metadata differed by source and by participant and was supplied without curation.

Another Seattle source contributed samples from volunteer blood donors who had recovered from COVID-19. Collaborating institutions collected whole blood in K2EDTA tubes following their own protocols. For TCRbeta analysis, collaborators shipped samples as frozen whole blood, isolated PBMCs, or DNA extracted from either of those sample types. The sequencing input was peripheral blood. This chain is built from TRBV5-1 and TRBJ2-1; the D gene is perhaps TRBD2, from 5 matching bases. The sequence derives from a middle-aged man who had recovered from COVID-19. The CDR3 is CASSFTGSGEEQFF. The nucleotide sequence reads TGCGCCAGCAGCTTTACGGGATCCGGGGAGGAGCAGTTCTTC. Extended through the reference TRBV5-1 and TRBJ2-1 proteins, this CDR3 yields the full variable domain: KAGVTQTPRYLIKTRGQQVTLSCSPISGHRSVSWYQQTPGQGLQFLFEYFSETQRNKGNFPGRFSGRQFSNSRSEMNVSTLELGDSALYLCASSFTGSGEEQFFGPGTRLTVL.